These T cell receptor beta chains were read from a single sample in a study of OX40 agonist ivuxolimab in advanced cancers. Only in-frame clones appear in the TCRdb table, and some are missing; sequencing was by immunoSEQ multiplex PCR. Among tens of thousands of clones listed, around 80% were seen once. This sample comprised CD4+ or CD8+ T cells sorted from blood, obtained in a trial of the OX40 agonist ivuxolimab. The source of these receptors is an adult with an advanced solid tumor such as melanoma, head and neck, liver or kidney cancer. Each CDR3 is given without its conserved first and last residue. Fields, in order: J gene, V gene, CDR3 protein.

>TRBJ1-5|TRBV7-8
ASSLWGVGQPQH
>TRBJ1-6|TRBV6-5
ASSPDNSPLH
>TRBJ1-2|TRBV7-7
ASSRKTYGYT
>TRBJ1-6|TRBV5-1
ASSLVSGQGAYNSPLH
>TRBJ1-1|TRBV7-9
ASSETGTVNTEAF
>TRBJ1-1|TRBV30
AWTGQREQWNTEAF
>TRBJ2-7|TRBV6-1
ATSGVAYEQY
>TRBJ1-1|TRBV5-1
ASSFSVPGDEAF
>TRBJ2-7|TRBV7-3
ASRYTGTGAYEQY
>TRBJ2-1|TRBV18
ASSPRAGTAYNEQF
>TRBJ2-7|TRBV27
ASSLGTGDEQY
>TRBJ2-5|TRBV5-1
ASSFRGGRETQY
>TRBJ1-5|TRBV10-3
AISESGPQGEQPQH
>TRBJ1-5|TRBV5-6
ASSFGTGVLIQPQH
>TRBJ2-5|TRBV14
ASSRRGVQETQY
>TRBJ2-6|TRBV5-6
ASSPPQGAYGANVLT
>TRBJ1-1|TRBV29-1
SVAQRQLNTEAF
>TRBJ2-5|TRBV27
ASSLGTRGLGETQY
>TRBJ2-7|TRBV7-3
ASSSFTYEQY
>TRBJ2-3|TRBV4-1
ASSPQYNSAQY
>TRBJ2-1|TRBV20-1
SAIAGGEQF
>TRBJ2-5|TRBV5-6
ASNSVSGRAGETQY
>TRBJ2-5|TRBV11-2
ASTHPQRGTQY
>TRBJ2-1|TRBV19
ASKAGGVRDSSLLSYNEQF
>TRBJ2-7|TRBV15
ATSRAGLAYEQY
>TRBJ2-3|TRBV2
ASSDEGASTDTQY
>TRBJ2-1|TRBV19
ASSIVRRADEQF
>TRBJ2-7|TRBV19
ASSPRDSYEQY
>NA|TRBV19
ASSMGQGSTYEQY
>TRBJ2-2|TRBV5-4
ASHLTGGNTGELF
>TRBJ2-7|TRBV4-1
ASSQAKAFNEQY
>TRBJ2-7|TRBV15
ATSRDNSGSYEQY
>TRBJ2-1|TRBV7-9
ASSLATRDRGSEQF
>TRBJ1-4|TRBV14
ASSPKGQGNEKLF
>TRBJ1-1|TRBV7-9
ATTGMNTEAF
>TRBJ2-1|TRBV5-1
ASSSGTSGPPQNEQF
>TRBJ2-1|TRBV9
ASSVGQGVGEQF
>TRBJ2-7|TRBV9
ASSVDPDRGSEQY
>TRBJ1-5|TRBV27
ASSPGRLWSQH
>TRBJ2-7|TRBV5-6
ASSPGGYEQY
>TRBJ2-5|TRBV11-1
ASSRELGGTQY
>TRBJ2-7|TRBV28
ASSWDRDSDEQY
>TRBJ2-5|TRBV11-3
ASSLGTGGTQY
>TRBJ2-5|TRBV11-2
ASSPHFEETQY
>TRBJ2-1|TRBV7-8
ASRQNNEQF
>TRBJ2-1|TRBV6-5
ASSSDGRPYNEQF
>TRBJ2-2|TRBV27
ASSPGPPTTGELF
>TRBJ1-2|TRBV9
ASSVEQGLANYGYT